These T cell receptor beta chains were read from a single sample in a study of CD8+CD57+ T cells in acquired aplastic anemia. Via MiXCR, TCRdb re-called the reads, giving one row per CDR3 protein. The data hold some 140,000 distinct CDR3 sequences, with 41% observed a single time. Sequencing was carried out using sorted CD4+, CD8+, or CD8+CD57+ T cells (not recorded which) from PBMCs. These receptors originate from a human donor in good health, serving as a control. CDR3s include the opening cysteine and the closing phenylalanine or tryptophan. Fields, in order: clone size, V gene, D gene, J gene, CDR3 DNA, CDR3 protein. A D gene is named only where the DNA matches it firmly. The listing skips clone size in some rows; elsewhere it reads once, few, many or a size class.

>NA|TRBV15|NA|TRBJ2-3
TGTGCCACCAGCAGCGGGCCGAGCACAGATACGCAGTATTTT
CATSSGPSTDTQYF
>NA|TRBV6-5|NA|TRBJ1-1
TGTGCCAGCAGAGCCTTCGACAGGAACACTGAAGCTTTCTTT
CASRAFDRNTEAFF
>few|TRBV30|NA|TRBJ1-2
TGTGCCCGGAAGCGGAGGAGTTGGTATGGCTACACCTTC
CARKRRSWYGYTF
>NA|TRBV5-4|NA|TRBJ2-2
TGTGCCAGCAGCTTGGCCGCAGGAACCGGGGAGCTGTTTTTT
CASSLAAGTGELFF
>many|TRBV7-2|NA|TRBJ2-5
TGTGCCAGCAGCTTAAGGGTCGAGGGGACCCAGTACTTC
CASSLRVEGTQYF
>NA|TRBV29-1|NA|TRBJ2-7
TGCGTTTTAAAAATAGACTCCTACGAGCAGTACTTC
CVLKIDSYEQYF
>many|TRBV6-1|NA|TRBJ1-2
TGTGCCAGCATCAGATCTAACTATGGCTACACCTTC
CASIRSNYGYTF
>NA|TRBV15|TRBD1|TRBJ1-1
TGTGCCACCAGCACTGGGACAGGGTTGAACACTGAAGCTTTCTTT
CATSTGTGLNTEAFF
>many|TRBV2|TRBD1|TRBJ2-1
TGTGCCAGCAGTGAACGATGGACAGGGGGCAGGAATGAGCAGTTCTTC
CASSERWTGGRNEQFF
>many|TRBV7-8|NA|TRBJ1-2
TGTGCCAGCAGCTTGGGACGCACAGGTCACCTAGGGGGCTACACCTTC
CASSLGRTGHLGGYTF
>NA|TRBV6-2/TRBV6-3|NA|TRBJ1-5
TGTGCCAGCAGTTACTCGAAAGCAGGGAGAAATCAGCCCCAGCATTTT
CASSYSKAGRNQPQHF
>NA|TRBV9|NA|TRBJ1-3
TGTGCCGGCAGTTCCGGAAACACCATATATTTT
CAGSSGNTIYF
>few|TRBV27|NA|TRBJ2-1
TGTGCCAGCAGTTCGGGACCCTTGGGTGAGCAGTTCTTC
CASSSGPLGEQFF
>NA|TRBV20-1|NA|TRBJ2-5
TGCAGTGCTGAAAAGCTCCAAGAGACCCAGTACTTC
CSAEKLQETQYF
>NA|TRBV10-3|NA|TRBJ1-2
TGTGCCATCAGGGACCTCGACTATGGCTACACCTTC
CAIRDLDYGYTF
>few|TRBV12-3/TRBV12-4|NA|TRBJ1-5
TGTGCCAGCAGTTTTCATCTTCGGGGGCTGGGTATCAATCAGCCCCAGCATTTT
CASSFHLRGLGINQPQHF
>NA|TRBV10-2|TRBD1|TRBJ1-6
TGCGCCAGCAGAAAGGGGACAGAGAATTCACCCCTCCACTTT
CASRKGTENSPLHF
>NA|TRBV15|TRBD2|TRBJ2-5
TGTGCCACCAGGTCGGCGGGGGGGCGGGAGACCCAGTACTTC
CATRSAGGRETQYF
>NA|TRBV7-9|NA|TRBJ2-1
TGTGCCAACGGCTTAGTGGTAGTACAGTTCTTC
CANGLVVVQFF
>few|TRBV30|TRBD2|TRBJ2-5
TGTGCCTGGACCTTCGGACTAGCGGGGTTTAGGGAGACCCAGTACTTC
CAWTFGLAGFRETQYF
>NA|TRBV20-1|NA|TRBJ2-7
TGCAGTGCTAGATCCGCTAGGAGCTCCTACGAGCAGTACTTC
CSARSARSSYEQYF
>many|TRBV5-5|NA|TRBJ2-7
TGTGCCAGCAGCTTGGGACAGGCCCACTACGAGCAGTACTTC
CASSLGQAHYEQYF
>many|TRBV9|NA|TRBJ2-5
TGTGCCAGCAGCGCAGGGGTTTACCAAGAGACCCAGTACTTC
CASSAGVYQETQYF
>many|TRBV5-1|NA|TRBJ1-3
TGCGCCAGCAGCACCGTTGCAGGAAACACCATATATTTT
CASSTVAGNTIYF
>many|TRBV9|TRBD2|TRBJ2-2
TGTGCCAGCAGCCCTAGCGGGAGGAGCACCGGGGAGCTGTTTTTT
CASSPSGRSTGELFF
>many|TRBV6-1|NA|TRBJ2-3
TGTGCCAGCAGTGGGGGGAGCACAGATACGCAGTATTTT
CASSGGSTDTQYF
>many|TRBV20-1|NA|TRBJ1-3
TGCAGTGCTAGAGATCAGCAGGGCCCCTCTGGAAACACCATATATTTT
CSARDQQGPSGNTIYF
>NA|TRBV5-6|TRBD2|TRBJ2-1
TGTGCCAGCAGCTTTTCGGGACTAGCCGATGAGCAGTTCTTC
CASSFSGLADEQFF
>many|TRBV20-1|NA|TRBJ1-2
TGCAGTGCCACGGGAGGGGGGTCCGACTATGGCTACACCTTC
CSATGGGSDYGYTF
>many|TRBV19|TRBD1|TRBJ1-5
TGTGCCAGTAGTTTTGGGACAGGCGATAGCAATCAGCCCCAGCATTTT
CASSFGTGDSNQPQHF
>NA|TRBV15|NA|TRBJ1-3
TGTGCCACCAGCAGAGATTCTGCGGGGGCTGGAAACACCATATATTTT
CATSRDSAGAGNTIYF
>NA|TRBV6-1|TRBD1|TRBJ2-6
TGTGGATCGACAGGGACCGGGGCCAACGTCCTGACTTTC
CGSTGTGANVLTF
>NA|TRBV7-9|TRBD2|TRBJ2-1
TGTGCCAGCAGCTTGGAGGGAGGGCTTGTGCAGTTCTTC
CASSLEGGLVQFF
>NA|TRBV25-1|NA|TRBJ2-3
TGTGCCAGCGATGAAGGGACGACGATCGCCGATACGCAGTATTTT
CASDEGTTIADTQYF
>NA|TRBV20-1|TRBD2|TRBJ2-7
TGCAGTGCTAGGTCTGGCGGGAGAATGGAGCAGTACTTC
CSARSGGRMEQYF
>NA|TRBV4-1|NA|TRBJ1-2
TGCGCCAGCAGCCAAGATACGGGCAGGGGATTCTATGGCTACACCTTC
CASSQDTGRGFYGYTF
>NA|TRBV3-1|NA|TRBJ1-1
TGTGCCAGCAGCCCCCCGGGAAGGATGAACACTGAAGCTTTCTTT
CASSPPGRMNTEAFF
>NA|TRBV12-5|NA|TRBJ2-5
TGTGCTAGTGGTTTGGAAAACCCCCGGGAGACCCAGTACTTC
CASGLENPRETQYF
>NA|TRBV12-5|TRBD2|TRBJ2-2
TGTGCTAGTGGTTGGAGGGTACTGGGGGAGGGCCGCGCCGGGGAGCTGTTTTTT
CASGWRVLGEGRAGELFF